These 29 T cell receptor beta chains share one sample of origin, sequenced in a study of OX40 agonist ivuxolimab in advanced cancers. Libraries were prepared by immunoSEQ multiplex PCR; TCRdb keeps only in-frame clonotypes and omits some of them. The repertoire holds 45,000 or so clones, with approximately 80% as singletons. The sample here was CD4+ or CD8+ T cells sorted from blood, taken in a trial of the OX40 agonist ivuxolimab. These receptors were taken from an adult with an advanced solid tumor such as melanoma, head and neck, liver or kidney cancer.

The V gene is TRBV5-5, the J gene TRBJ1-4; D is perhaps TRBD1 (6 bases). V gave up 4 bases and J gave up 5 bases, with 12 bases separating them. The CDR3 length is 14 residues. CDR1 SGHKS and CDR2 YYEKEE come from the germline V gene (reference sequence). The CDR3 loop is CASSKGQGNEKLFF. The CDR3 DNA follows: TGTGCCAGCAGCAAGGGACAAGGAAATGAAAAACTGTTTTTT.

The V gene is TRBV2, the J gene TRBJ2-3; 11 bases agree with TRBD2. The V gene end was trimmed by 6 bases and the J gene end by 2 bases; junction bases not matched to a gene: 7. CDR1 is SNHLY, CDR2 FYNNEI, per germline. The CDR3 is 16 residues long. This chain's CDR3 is CASRKGLAASTDTQYF. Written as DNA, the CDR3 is TGTGCCAGCAGGAAGGGACTAGCGGCATCCACAGATACGCAGTATTTT.

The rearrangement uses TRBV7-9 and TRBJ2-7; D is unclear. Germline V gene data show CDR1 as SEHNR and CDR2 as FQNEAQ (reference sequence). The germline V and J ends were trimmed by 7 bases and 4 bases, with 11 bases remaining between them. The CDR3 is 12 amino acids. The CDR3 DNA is TGTGCCAGCACCTCTCCCTCATACGAGCAGTACTTC. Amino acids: CASTSPSYEQYF.

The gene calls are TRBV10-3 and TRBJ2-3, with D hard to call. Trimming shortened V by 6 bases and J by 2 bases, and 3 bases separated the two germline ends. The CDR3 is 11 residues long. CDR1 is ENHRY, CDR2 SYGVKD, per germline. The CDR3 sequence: CAISTTDTQYF. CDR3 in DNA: TGTGCCATCAGCACCACAGATACGCAGTATTTT.

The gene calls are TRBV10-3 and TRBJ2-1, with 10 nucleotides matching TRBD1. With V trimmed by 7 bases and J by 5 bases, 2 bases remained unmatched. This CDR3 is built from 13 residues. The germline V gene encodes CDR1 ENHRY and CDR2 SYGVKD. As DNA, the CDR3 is TGTGCCATCAAGGACAGGGGGGACAATGAGCAGTTCTTC. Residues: CAIKDRGDNEQFF.

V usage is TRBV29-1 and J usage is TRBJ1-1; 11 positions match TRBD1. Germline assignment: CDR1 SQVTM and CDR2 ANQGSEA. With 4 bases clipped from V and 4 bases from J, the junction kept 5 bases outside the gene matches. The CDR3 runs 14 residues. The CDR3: CSVGAGTGGTEAFF. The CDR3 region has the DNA TGCAGCGTTGGGGCCGGGACAGGGGGCACTGAAGCTTTCTTT.

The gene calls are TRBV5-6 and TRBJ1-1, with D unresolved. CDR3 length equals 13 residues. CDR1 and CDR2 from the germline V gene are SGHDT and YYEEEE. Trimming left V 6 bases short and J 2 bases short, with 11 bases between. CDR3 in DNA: TGTGCCAGCAATCGGCAATTAAACACTGAAGCTTTCTTT. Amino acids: CASNRQLNTEAFF.

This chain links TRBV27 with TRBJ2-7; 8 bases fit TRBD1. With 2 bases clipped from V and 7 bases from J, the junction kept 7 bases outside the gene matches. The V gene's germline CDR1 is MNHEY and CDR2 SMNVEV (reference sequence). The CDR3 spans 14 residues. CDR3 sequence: CASSLADRVSEQYF. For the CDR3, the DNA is TGTGCCAGCAGTTTAGCGGACAGGGTGAGTGAGCAGTACTTC.

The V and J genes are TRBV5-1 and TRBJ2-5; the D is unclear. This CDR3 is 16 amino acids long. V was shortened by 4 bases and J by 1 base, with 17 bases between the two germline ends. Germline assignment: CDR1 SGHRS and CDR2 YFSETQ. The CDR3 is CASSTGGRYAQETQYF. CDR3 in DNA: TGCGCCAGCAGCACTGGTGGGCGGTACGCCCAAGAGACCCAGTACTTC.

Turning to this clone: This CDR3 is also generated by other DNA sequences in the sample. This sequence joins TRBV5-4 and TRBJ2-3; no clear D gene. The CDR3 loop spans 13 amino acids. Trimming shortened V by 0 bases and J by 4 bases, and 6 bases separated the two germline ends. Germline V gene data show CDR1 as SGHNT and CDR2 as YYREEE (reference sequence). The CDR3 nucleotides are TGTGCCAGCAGCTTGGCCGGGCCAGATACGCAGTATTTT. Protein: CASSLAGPDTQYF.

CDR3 nucleotide sequence: TGTGCCAGCAGCACGGACAGGGGATCCTACGAGCAGTACTTC. As protein: CASSTDRGSYEQYF. The chain links TRBV7-9 to TRBJ2-7; TRBD1 agrees at 9 bases. The CDR3 contains 14 residues. Germline-derived CDR1 and CDR2 are SEHNR and FQNEAQ (reference sequence). V was clipped by 5 bases and J by 1 base; unmatched bases: 3.

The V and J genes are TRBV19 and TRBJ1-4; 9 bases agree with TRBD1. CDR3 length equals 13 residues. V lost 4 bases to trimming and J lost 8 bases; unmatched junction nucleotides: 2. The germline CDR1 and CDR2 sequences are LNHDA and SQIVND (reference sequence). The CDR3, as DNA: TGTGCCAGTAGTAACAGGGGGCCGGAAAAACTGTTTTTT. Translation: CASSNRGPEKLFF.

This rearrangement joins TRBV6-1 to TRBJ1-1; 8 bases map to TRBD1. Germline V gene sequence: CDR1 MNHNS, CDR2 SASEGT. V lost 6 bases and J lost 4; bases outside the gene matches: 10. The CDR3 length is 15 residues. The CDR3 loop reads CASREARTGSTEAFF. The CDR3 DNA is TGTGCCAGCAGGGAGGCCCGGACAGGGAGCACTGAAGCTTTCTTT.

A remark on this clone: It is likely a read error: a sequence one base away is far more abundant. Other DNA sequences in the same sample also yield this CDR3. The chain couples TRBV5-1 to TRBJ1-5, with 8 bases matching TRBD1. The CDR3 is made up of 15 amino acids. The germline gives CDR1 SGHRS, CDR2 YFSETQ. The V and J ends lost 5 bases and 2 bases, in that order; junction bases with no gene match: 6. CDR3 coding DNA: TGCGCCAGCAGTCTCACAGGGGGTGGCAATCAGCCCCAGCATTTT. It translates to CASSLTGGGNQPQHF.

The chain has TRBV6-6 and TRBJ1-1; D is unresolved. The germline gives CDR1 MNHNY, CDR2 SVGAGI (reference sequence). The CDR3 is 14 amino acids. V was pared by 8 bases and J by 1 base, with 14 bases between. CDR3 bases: TGTGCCAGCTTCAGCGGGGTTCCGAACACTGAAGCTTTCTTT. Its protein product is CASFSGVPNTEAFF.

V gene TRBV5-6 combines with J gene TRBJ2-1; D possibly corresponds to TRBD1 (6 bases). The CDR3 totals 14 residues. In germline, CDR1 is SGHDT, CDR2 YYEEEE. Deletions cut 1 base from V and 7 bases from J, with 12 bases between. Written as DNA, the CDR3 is TGTGCCAGCAGCTTGTTACAGGGCAGGAATGAGCAGTTCTTC. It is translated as CASSLLQGRNEQFF.

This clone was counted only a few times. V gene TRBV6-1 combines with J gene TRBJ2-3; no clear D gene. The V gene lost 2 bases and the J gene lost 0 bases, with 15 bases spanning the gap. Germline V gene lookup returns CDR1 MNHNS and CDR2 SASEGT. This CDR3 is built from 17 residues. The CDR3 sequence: CASSESPGRASTDTQYF. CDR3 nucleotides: TGTGCCAGCAGTGAATCCCCCGGACGAGCGAGCACAGATACGCAGTATTTT.

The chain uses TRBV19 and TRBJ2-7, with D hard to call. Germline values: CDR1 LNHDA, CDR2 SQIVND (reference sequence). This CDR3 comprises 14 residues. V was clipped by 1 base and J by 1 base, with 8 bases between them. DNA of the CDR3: TGTGCCAGTAGTATAGTTGGCACATCCTACGAGCAGTACTTC. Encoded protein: CASSIVGTSYEQYF.

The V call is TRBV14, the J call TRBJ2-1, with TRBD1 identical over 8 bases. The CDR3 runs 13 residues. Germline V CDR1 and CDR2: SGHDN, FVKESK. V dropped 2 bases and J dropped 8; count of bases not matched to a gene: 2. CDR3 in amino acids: CASSQQGAHEQFF. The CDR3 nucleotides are TGTGCCAGCAGCCAACAGGGGGCCCATGAGCAGTTCTTC.

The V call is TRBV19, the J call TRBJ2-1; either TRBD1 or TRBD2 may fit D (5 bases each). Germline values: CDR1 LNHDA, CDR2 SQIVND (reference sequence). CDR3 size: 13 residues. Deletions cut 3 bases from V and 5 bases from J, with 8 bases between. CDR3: CASSMGPDNEQFF. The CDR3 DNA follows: TGTGCCAGTAGTATGGGACCAGACAATGAGCAGTTCTTC.

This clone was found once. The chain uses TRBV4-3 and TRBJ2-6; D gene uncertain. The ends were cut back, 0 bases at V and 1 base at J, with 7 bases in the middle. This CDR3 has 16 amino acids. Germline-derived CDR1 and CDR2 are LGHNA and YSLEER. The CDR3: CASSQERVSGANVLTF. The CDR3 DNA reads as TGCGCCAGCAGCCAAGAAAGGGTTTCTGGGGCCAACGTCCTGACTTTC.

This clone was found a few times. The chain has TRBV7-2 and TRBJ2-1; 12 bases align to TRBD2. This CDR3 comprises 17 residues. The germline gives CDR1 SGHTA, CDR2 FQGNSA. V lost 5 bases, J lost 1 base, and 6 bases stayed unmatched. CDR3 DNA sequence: TGTGCCAGCAGCCGAAAAGGACTAGCGGGATCCTACAATGAGCAGTTCTTC. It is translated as CASSRKGLAGSYNEQFF.

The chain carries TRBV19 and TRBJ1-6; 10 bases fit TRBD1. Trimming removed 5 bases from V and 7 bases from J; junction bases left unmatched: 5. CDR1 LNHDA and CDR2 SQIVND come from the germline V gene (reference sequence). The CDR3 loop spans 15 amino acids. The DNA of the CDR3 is TGTGCCAGTAGTCCGGTGGGACAGGGGAATTCACCCCTCCACTTT. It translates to CASSPVGQGNSPLHF.

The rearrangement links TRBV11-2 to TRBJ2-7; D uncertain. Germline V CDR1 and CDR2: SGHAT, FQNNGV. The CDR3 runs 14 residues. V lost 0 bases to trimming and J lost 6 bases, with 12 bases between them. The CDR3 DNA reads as TGTGCCAGCAGCTTAGAGTGGACCTCCGGCGAGCAGTACTTC. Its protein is CASSLEWTSGEQYF.

The CDR3 DNA follows: TGTGCCAGCAGCGTAGAGGGACAGAGGAGAGATACGCAGTATTTT. Translating it yields CASSVEGQRRDTQYF. The chain joins TRBV9 to TRBJ2-3, with TRBD1 matching 7 bases. Germline values: CDR1 SGDLS, CDR2 YYNGEE. The V gene end was trimmed by 0 bases and the J gene end by 5 bases; junction bases not matched to a gene: 6. The CDR3 contains 15 residues.

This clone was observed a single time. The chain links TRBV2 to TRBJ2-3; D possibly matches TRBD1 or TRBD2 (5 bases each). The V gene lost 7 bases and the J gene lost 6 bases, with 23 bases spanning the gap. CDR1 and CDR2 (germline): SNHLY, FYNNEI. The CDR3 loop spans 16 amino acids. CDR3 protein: CASTRGFFRGRDTQYF. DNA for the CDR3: TGTGCCAGCACTAGAGGGTTTTTTAGGGGTAGGGATACGCAGTATTTT.

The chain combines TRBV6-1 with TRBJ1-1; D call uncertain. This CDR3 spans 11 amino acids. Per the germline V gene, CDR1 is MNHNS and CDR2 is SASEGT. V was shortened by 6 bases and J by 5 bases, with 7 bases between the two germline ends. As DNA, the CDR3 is TGTGCCAGCAGCCTAACGACTGAAGCTTTCTTT. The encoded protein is CASSLTTEAFF.

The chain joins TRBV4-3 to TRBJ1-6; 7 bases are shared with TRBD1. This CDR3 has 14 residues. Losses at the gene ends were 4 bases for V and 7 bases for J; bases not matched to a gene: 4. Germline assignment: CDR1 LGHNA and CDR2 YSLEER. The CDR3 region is CASSPGQSNSPLHF. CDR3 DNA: TGCGCCAGCAGCCCGGGACAGTCCAATTCACCCCTCCACTTT.

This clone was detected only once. CDR3 residues: CASSPGTGLEQYF. The CDR3 DNA follows: TGTGCCAGCAGCCCCGGGACAGGGCTCGAGCAGTACTTC. The V call is TRBV6-4, the J call TRBJ2-7, with 9 bases lining up with TRBD1. CDR3 length: 13 residues. V shed 6 bases and J 6 bases; nucleotides not matched to a gene: 6. CDR1 MRHNA and CDR2 SNTAGT come from the germline V gene.